The source of this T cell receptor (beta chain) is a study of T cell responses to AZD1222 COVID-19 vaccine. V was cut by 4 bases and J by 0 bases, with 7 bases left in between. The CDR3 consists of 14 residues. Germline V gene lookup returns CDR1 LGHDT and CDR2 YNNKEL (reference sequence). Repertoires were generated with immunoSEQ multiplex PCR, while TCRdb's copy carries only in-frame clones and drops some. The table shows around 100,000 clones, with around 82% occurring only once. Sequenced here: peripheral blood, sampled on day 0 of AZD1222 vaccination. V gene TRBV3-1 (or the pseudogene TRBV3-2) combines with J gene TRBJ1-3, with D possibly matching TRBD1 (6 bases). The sequence came from an adult in good health. The CDR3 protein is CASSPTGSGNTIYF. CDR3 bases: TGTGCCAGCAGCCCGACAGGCTCTGGAAACACCATATATTTT.